Listed here is a single TCR beta chain. This CDR3 spans 18 amino acids. V was pared by 2 bases and J by 6 bases, with 16 bases of the junction left unmatched. Germline V gives CDR1 SGHVS, CDR2 FQNEAQ. The data stem from a study of blood T cell repertoires in COVID-19. Looking at the study overall: COVID-19 samples, acute and convalescent, were from the United States, Italy and Spain. The cDNA or gDNA used as material had been derived from T cells, B-cell-depleted T cells, or PBMCs.

In the authors' workflow: Reference gene primer amplification yielded estimated nucleated cell counts. Assay used: immunoSEQ multiplex PCR; TCRdb lists only in-frame clones, some missing. That table furnishes V, J and clone size, whereas the DNA furnished D and trimming. The table has 17,000 or so clones, about 80% seen once; the top ten hold about 22%. This clonotype originated in a man in his sixties with active or convalescent COVID-19. The sequencing input was peripheral blood. V and J are TRBV7-8 and TRBJ2-1; 7 positions agree with TRBD2. The CDR3 sequence is CASSLMWEGPHNVNEQFF. In DNA, the CDR3 is TGTGCCAGCAGCTTAATGTGGGAGGGCCCCCATAACGTCAATGAGCAGTTCTTC.